These 17 T cell receptor beta chains share one sample of origin, sequenced in a study of shared clonotypes between healthy human individuals. Measured with immunoSEQ multiplex PCR; TCRdb has only the in-frame clones, and not every one. The repertoire holds approximately 2,200,000 clones, roughly 91% seen once, with under 2% in the top ten. Terminally differentiated effector memory CD45RA+ cells were left out of the naive CD8 fraction, which was CD45RO-negative and positively selected for CCR7. Sequencing was done on a sample of naive CD8+ T cells from PBMCs. These receptors were collected from a man aged 18 to 29 in good health. Some clones in this sample may be carry-over from other donors' samples.

The chain uses TRBV7-9 and TRBJ2-5; 9 nucleotides line up with TRBD1. Germline V gene lookup returns CDR1 SEHNR and CDR2 FQNEAQ (reference sequence). CDR3 length equals 15 residues. The V gene end was trimmed by 1 base and the J gene end by 5 bases; junction bases not matched to a gene: 5. The CDR3 sequence is CASSLVYRGLETQYF. CDR3 nucleotide sequence: TGTGCCAGCAGCTTAGTGTACAGGGGGCTGGAGACCCAGTACTTC.

This clone appeared a few times. Other DNA sequences of this sample code for an identical CDR3. J is TRBJ1-1 and V is TRBV4-1, with D maybe TRBD1 (5 bases). The V and J ends lost 3 bases and 5 bases respectively, with 13 bases between them. Germline V gives CDR1 MGHRA, CDR2 YSYEKL. There are 14 residues in the CDR3. The CDR3 DNA sequence: TGCGCCAGCAGCCAGGTGGAGGGGCGGACTGAAGCTTTCTTT. Its translation: CASSQVEGRTEAFF.

The V call is TRBV7-9, the J call TRBJ2-2, with D possibly TRBD1 on 6 matching bases. The CDR3 sequence is 15 residues long. Germline-derived CDR1 and CDR2 are SEHNR and FQNEAQ (reference sequence). Trimming cost V 5 bases and J 2 bases, with 12 bases left between them. This CDR3 is CASSGQGKNTGELFF. CDR3 nucleotide sequence: TGTGCCAGCAGCGGCCAGGGGAAAAACACCGGGGAGCTGTTTTTT.

CDR3 loop: CASSAWAFPSRSNYGYTF. CDR3 DNA: TGTGCCAGCAGCGCATGGGCTTTTCCGTCCCGTTCTAACTATGGCTACACCTTC. This chain connects TRBV9 to TRBJ1-2; D call uncertain. Germline CDR1 is SGDLS and CDR2 is YYNGEE. This CDR3 spans 18 amino acids. Between the trimmed V and J ends, which lost 3 bases and 0 bases, there was a span of 21 bases.

About this clone itself: At the DNA level, this CDR3 is encoded by other sequences in the same sample as well. V is TRBV28 and J is TRBJ2-7, with D hard to call. Germline CDR1 is MDHEN and CDR2 is SYDVKM. This CDR3 comprises 11 residues. Trimming left V 5 bases short and J 7 bases short, with 9 bases between. CDR3 bases: TGTGCCAGCAGTCCCCTAGTTGAGCAGTACTTC. Its translation is CASSPLVEQYF.

This clone was seen a single time. The chain links TRBV29-1 to TRBJ2-1, with 9 nucleotides matching TRBD1. Germline CDR1 is SQVTM and CDR2 is ANQGSEA. With 1 base clipped from V and 0 bases from J, the junction kept 13 bases outside the gene matches. There are 19 residues in the CDR3. For the CDR3, the DNA is TGCAGCGTTGAAGGCACCGGGACAGGGAGCTTGAGCTCCTACAATGAGCAGTTCTTC. It is translated as CSVEGTGTGSLSSYNEQFF.

In regard to this clone: At the DNA level, this CDR3 is encoded by other sequences in the same sample as well. V gene TRBV9 combines with J gene TRBJ2-1, with a tentative D call TRBD2 (5 bases). Trimming shortened V by 3 bases and J by 1 base, and 8 bases separated the two germline ends. Germline V gene lookup returns CDR1 SGDLS and CDR2 YYNGEE. CDR3 length: 14 amino acids. The CDR3, as DNA: TGTGCCAGCAGCGGCGAGGGTTCCTACAATGAGCAGTTCTTC. This encodes CASSGEGSYNEQFF.

This chain joins TRBV28 and TRBJ1-3; possible D gene TRBD1, 5 bases. The germline V and J ends were trimmed by 5 bases and 0 bases, with 11 bases remaining between them. The CDR3 covers 15 residues. Germline CDR1 is MDHEN and CDR2 is SYDVKM. The CDR3 loop reads CASSVGRSSGNTIYF. The CDR3, as DNA: TGTGCCAGCAGTGTGGGACGGTCCTCTGGAAACACCATATATTTT.

The rearrangement links TRBV7-2 to TRBJ2-5; 7 bases map to TRBD2. After removal of 8 bases from V and 5 bases from J, the junction contained 11 bases not matched to a gene. CDR1 and CDR2 from the germline V gene are SGHTA and FQGNSA. The CDR3 runs to 14 residues. The CDR3 DNA reads as TGTGCCAGCGTTTCCGACGGGGGGTGGGAGACCCAGTACTTC. Its translation: CASVSDGGWETQYF.

The count of this clone is one. The J gene is TRBJ2-2, the V gene TRBV7-7; D remains ambiguous. Germline CDR1 SSHAT, CDR2 FNYEAQ (reference sequence). V lost 5 bases and J lost 0, with 16 bases in between. The CDR3 covers 17 residues. CDR3 region: CASSLTLSLANTGELFF. CDR3 coding DNA: TGTGCCAGCAGCCTTACGTTATCGCTCGCGAACACCGGGGAGCTGTTTTTT.

This chain uses TRBV10-3 with TRBJ1-1; D is ambiguous. CDR1 is ENHRY and CDR2 is SYGVKD in the germline V gene. The CDR3 runs to 13 residues. Trimming took off 4 bases at V and 6 bases at J, with 12 bases between the two ends. The CDR3 DNA is TGTGCCATCAGTGCCGGTGACAACCCTGAAGCTTTCTTT. Protein sequence: CAISAGDNPEAFF.

The chain combines TRBV28 with TRBJ2-7; weak D call: TRBD2 (6 bases). This CDR3 spans 16 amino acids. V was pared by 4 bases and J by 0 bases, with 16 bases between. In germline, CDR1 is MDHEN, CDR2 SYDVKM. This CDR3 reads CASSSPNERVSYEQYF. In DNA, the CDR3 is TGTGCCAGCAGTTCTCCTAATGAGCGGGTCTCCTACGAGCAGTACTTC. The variable domain in full, completed from reference TRBV28 and TRBJ2-7, reads DVKVTQSSRYLVKRTGEKVFLECVQDMDHENMFWYRQDPGLGLRLIYFSYDVKMKEKGDIPEGYSVSREKKERFSLILESASTNQTSMYLCASSSPNERVSYEQYFGPGTRLTVT.

The V gene is TRBV30, the J gene TRBJ2-7; the match to TRBD1 covers 8 bases. The CDR3 consists of 15 residues. The germline CDR1 and CDR2 sequences are GTSNPN and SVGIG (reference sequence). Trimming removed 6 bases from V and 3 bases from J; junction bases left unmatched: 13. The CDR3 spells CACRAPGGSFYEQYF. The CDR3 coding sequence is TGTGCCTGTCGGGCCCCAGGGGGCTCCTTCTACGAGCAGTACTTC.

The chain recombines TRBV18 with TRBJ2-7, with unresolved D. V lost 0 bases and J lost 1, with 4 bases in between. The CDR3 is 13 residues long. Germline-derived CDR1 and CDR2 are KGHSH and LQKENI. CDR3 DNA sequence: TGTGCCAGCTCACCACCGCAGTCCTACGAGCAGTACTTC. It is translated as CASSPPQSYEQYF.

V is TRBV5-1 and J is TRBJ2-2; D uncertain. CDR1 SGHRS and CDR2 YFSETQ come from the germline V gene. The CDR3 is 15 amino acids. V was pared by 2 bases and J by 4 bases, with 12 bases between. CDR3 sequence: CASSLTPVGTGELFF. In DNA form, the CDR3 reads TGCGCCAGCAGCTTAACCCCGGTGGGCACCGGGGAGCTGTTTTTT. Filled out from reference TRBV5-1 and TRBJ2-2, the complete variable domain reads KAGVTQTPRYLIKTRGQQVTLSCSPISGHRSVSWYQQTPGQGLQFLFEYFSETQRNKGNFPGRFSGRQFSNSRSEMNVSTLELGDSALYLCASSLTPVGTGELFFGEGSRLTVL.

The chain combines TRBV6-5 with TRBJ2-5; a weak D match, TRBD2 (6 bases). Germline loops: CDR1 MNHEY, CDR2 SVGAGI. The CDR3 consists of 13 residues. V lost 5 bases, J lost 4 bases, and 11 bases lay in between. CDR3 region: CASSLAGGETQYF. CDR3 nucleotides: TGTGCCAGCAGTCTAGCCGGGGGAGAGACCCAGTACTTC.

V gene TRBV4-1 combines with J gene TRBJ2-1, with TRBD2 identical over 10 bases. Germline V gives CDR1 MGHRA, CDR2 YSYEKL. This CDR3 contains 17 residues. V shed 0 bases, J shed 8 bases, and the junction held 10 bases outside the gene matches. CDR3 coding DNA: TGCGCCAGCAGCCAAGAGTACCCTAGCGGGAGTCGGGATGAGCAGTTCTTC. This codes for CASSQEYPSGSRDEQFF.